A selection of T cell receptor beta chains follows, all from one sample in a study of beta chain features in type 1 diabetes. Sequenced by immunoSEQ multiplex PCR; TCRdb stores in-frame clones only, minus some. The sample includes around 500,000 clones, roughly 31% of them seen just once. Sequenced material: naive CD4+ T cells from blood. These receptors came from a man between 18 and 35 years old in good health. Both conserved end residues are part of each CDR3. D genes are given only for firm matches.

v_call	j_call	d_call	cdr3_aa
TRBV7-9	TRBJ2-1	TRBD1	CASSRTGVNNEQFF
TRBV30	TRBJ2-1	TRBD2	CAWRTSGYSYNEQFF
TRBV7-8	TRBJ2-1	.	CASSWDQVSHEQFF
TRBV2	TRBJ2-5	TRBD1	CASNSLGGRSETQYF
TRBV18	TRBJ2-3	TRBD2	CASSPRAGDRDTQYF
TRBV7-2	TRBJ2-1	.	CASSLVAGPYNEQFF
TRBV29-1	TRBJ2-7	.	CSVDAGANEQYF
TRBV15	TRBJ2-3	.	CATSSQVTDTQYF
TRBV30	TRBJ2-7	.	CAWSFRNEQYF
TRBV5-1	TRBJ1-1	.	CASSLASDEAFF
TRBV7-9	TRBJ2-3	TRBD2	CASSSGLAGETDTQYF
TRBV4-2	TRBJ2-1	TRBD2	CASSQPLAGASNEQFF
TRBV9	TRBJ2-7	.	CASSVGPGAYEQYF
TRBV7-9	TRBJ1-2	TRBD1	CASTGRQGDGYTF
TRBV5-6	TRBJ1-2	.	CASSLKGESGYTF
TRBV30	TRBJ1-1	.	CAWSPQLQGTEAFF
TRBV27	TRBJ2-2	.	CASSLSIRATGELFF
TRBV4-3	TRBJ2-7	.	CASSRTQGIGYEQYF
TRBV5-1	TRBJ1-2	TRBD1	CASSSGQGDYGYTF
TRBV10-3	TRBJ2-4	.	CAISAEQQGIQYF
TRBV2	TRBJ2-1	.	CASNRNGASYNEQFF
TRBV13	TRBJ2-6	.	CASSLSTSMSGANVLTF
TRBV6-1	TRBJ2-4	.	CASSEVGGIAKNIQYF
TRBV30	TRBJ2-3	TRBD2	CAWSTGGALAGVGDTQYF
TRBV27	TRBJ2-1	.	CASSLPSAHEQFF
TRBV4-2	TRBJ1-5	.	CASSQDFTVNNQPQHF
TRBV5-1	TRBJ2-7	TRBD2	CASSLELAASYEQYF
TRBV7-9	TRBJ2-1	.	CASSRGRKTYNEQFF
TRBV5-1	TRBJ2-5	.	CASSLGQSQETQYF
TRBV9	TRBJ2-1	.	CASSVAGDSYNEQFF
TRBV4-3	TRBJ1-5	.	CASSQDAGANQPQHF
TRBV4-1	TRBJ2-4	TRBD2	CASSQGLAGGTAKNIQYF
TRBV27	TRBJ2-1	.	CASRHGGTIGYEQFF
TRBV18	TRBJ2-2	.	CASSPRDTGELFF
TRBV23-1	TRBJ2-7	TRBD1	CASPGTESHYEQYF
TRBV30	TRBJ2-7	.	CAWSVLRGTRHEQYF
TRBV29-1	TRBJ2-1	TRBD2	CSVEKGGRRSYNEQFF
TRBV5-4	TRBJ2-1	.	CASSLGPPDNEQFF
TRBV6-5	TRBJ1-2	.	CASSREGNYGYTF